One sample yielded the 4 T cell receptor beta chains listed below, sequenced in a study of blood T cell repertoires in COVID-19. Clones were read by immunoSEQ multiplex PCR, and TCRdb kept only the in-frame ones, dropping some. The sample contains 250,000 to 300,000 clones, about nine tenths of which appear only once. The sequenced sample was peripheral blood. These receptors were obtained from a woman in her forties or fifties who had recovered from COVID-19.

The chain has TRBV7-9 and TRBJ2-7, with 13 bases that match TRBD2. The CDR3 loop spans 16 amino acids. Trimming at V came to 5 bases and at J to 2 bases, leaving 6 bases not matched to a gene. Germline-derived CDR1 and CDR2 are SEHNR and FQNEAQ (reference sequence). DNA for the CDR3: TGTGCCAGCAGCGCGGGACTAGCGGGGCGAACCTACGAGCAGTACTTC. Encoded protein: CASSAGLAGRTYEQYF.

The chain is built from TRBV5-4 and TRBJ1-2; 11 nucleotides match TRBD1. This CDR3 contains 17 residues. V lost 4 bases and J lost 1; bases outside the gene matches: 9. Germline CDR1 reads SGHNT; CDR2 reads YYREEE (reference sequence). CDR3 loop: CASSPGQGAQINYGYTF. CDR3 nucleotides: TGTGCCAGCAGCCCCGGACAGGGGGCGCAAATTAACTATGGCTACACCTTC. Looking up the rest from reference TRBV5-4 and TRBJ1-2 gives the full variable domain: ETGVTQSPTHLIKTRGQQVTLRCSSQSGHNTVSWYQQALGQGPQFIFQYYREEENGRGNFPPRFSGLQFPNYSSELNVNALELDDSALYLCASSPGQGAQINYGYTFGSGTRLTVV.

CDR3 residues: CASSLGSLAYEQYF. CDR3 DNA: TGCGCCAGCAGCTTGGGAAGTTTAGCCTACGAGCAGTACTTC. V gene TRBV5-1 combines with J gene TRBJ2-7; D is uncertain. CDR1 SGHRS and CDR2 YFSETQ come from the germline V gene. The CDR3 runs 14 residues. Between the trimmed V and J ends, which lost 0 bases and 2 bases, there was a span of 9 bases. Using reference TRBV5-1 and TRBJ2-7 for the parts outside the CDR3, the full variable domain is KAGVTQTPRYLIKTRGQQVTLSCSPISGHRSVSWYQQTPGQGLQFLFEYFSETQRNKGNFPGRFSGRQFSNSRSEMNVSTLELGDSALYLCASSLGSLAYEQYFGPGTRLTVT.

V usage is TRBV4-3 and J usage is TRBJ2-1; 7 nucleotides line up with TRBD2. The CDR3 runs to 14 residues. V dropped 3 bases and J dropped 5; count of bases not matched to a gene: 4. The germline V gene encodes CDR1 LGHNA and CDR2 YSLEER. This chain's CDR3 is CASSHSSGDNEQFF. CDR3 coding DNA: TGCGCCAGCAGCCACTCTAGCGGAGACAATGAGCAGTTCTTC.